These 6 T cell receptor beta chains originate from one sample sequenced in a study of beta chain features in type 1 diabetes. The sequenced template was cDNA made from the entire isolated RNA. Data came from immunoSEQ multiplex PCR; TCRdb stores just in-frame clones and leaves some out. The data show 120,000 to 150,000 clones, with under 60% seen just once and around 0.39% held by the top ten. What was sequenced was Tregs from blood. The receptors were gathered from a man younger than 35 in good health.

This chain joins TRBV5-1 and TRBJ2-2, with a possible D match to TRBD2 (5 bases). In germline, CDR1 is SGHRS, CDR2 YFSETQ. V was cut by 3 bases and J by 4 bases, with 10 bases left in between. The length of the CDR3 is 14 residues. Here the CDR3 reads CASSSPRGTGELFF. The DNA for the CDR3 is TGCGCCAGCAGCTCCCCCCGGGGCACCGGGGAGCTGTTTTTT.

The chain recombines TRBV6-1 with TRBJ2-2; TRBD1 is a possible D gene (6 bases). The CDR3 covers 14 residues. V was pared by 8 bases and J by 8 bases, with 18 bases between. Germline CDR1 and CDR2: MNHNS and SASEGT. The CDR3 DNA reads TGTGCCAGCCGACAGGCCCTATATGGAGGGGAGCTGTTTTTT. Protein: CASRQALYGGELFF.

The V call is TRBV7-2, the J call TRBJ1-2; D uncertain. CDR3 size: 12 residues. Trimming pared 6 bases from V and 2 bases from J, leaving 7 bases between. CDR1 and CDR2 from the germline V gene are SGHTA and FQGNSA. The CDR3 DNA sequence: TGTGCCAGCAGGGGCAGAAACTATGGCTACACCTTC. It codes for CASRGRNYGYTF.

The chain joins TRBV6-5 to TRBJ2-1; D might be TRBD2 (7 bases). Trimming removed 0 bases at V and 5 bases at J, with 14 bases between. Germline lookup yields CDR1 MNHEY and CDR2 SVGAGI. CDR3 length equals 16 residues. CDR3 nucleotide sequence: TGTGCCAGCAGTTACTCGGGGCGGGGGCACCACAATGAGCAGTTCTTC. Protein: CASSYSGRGHHNEQFF.

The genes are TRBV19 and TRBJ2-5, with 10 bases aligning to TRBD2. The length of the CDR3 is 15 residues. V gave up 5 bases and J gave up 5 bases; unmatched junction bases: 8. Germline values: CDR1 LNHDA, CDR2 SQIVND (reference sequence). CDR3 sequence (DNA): TGTGCCAGTAGTGGGCTAGCGGGAGTCGGTGAGACCCAGTACTTC. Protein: CASSGLAGVGETQYF.

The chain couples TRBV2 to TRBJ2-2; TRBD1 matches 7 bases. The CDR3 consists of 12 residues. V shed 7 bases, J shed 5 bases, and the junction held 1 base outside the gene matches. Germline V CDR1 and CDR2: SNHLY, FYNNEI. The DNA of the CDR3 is TGTGCCAGCAACAGGGGAACCGGGGAGCTGTTTTTT. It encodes CASNRGTGELFF.